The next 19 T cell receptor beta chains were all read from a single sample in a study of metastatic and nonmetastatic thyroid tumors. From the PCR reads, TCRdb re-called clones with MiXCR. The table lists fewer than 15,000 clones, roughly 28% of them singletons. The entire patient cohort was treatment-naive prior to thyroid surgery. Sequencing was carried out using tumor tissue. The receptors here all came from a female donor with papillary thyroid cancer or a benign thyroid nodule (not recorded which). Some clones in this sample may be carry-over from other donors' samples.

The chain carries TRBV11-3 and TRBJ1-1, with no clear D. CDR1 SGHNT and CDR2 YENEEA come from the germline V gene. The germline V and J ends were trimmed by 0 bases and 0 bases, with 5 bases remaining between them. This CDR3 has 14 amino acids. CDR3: CASSLEVVNTEAFF. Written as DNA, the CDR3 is TGTGCCAGCAGCTTAGAAGTAGTGAACACTGAAGCTTTCTTT.

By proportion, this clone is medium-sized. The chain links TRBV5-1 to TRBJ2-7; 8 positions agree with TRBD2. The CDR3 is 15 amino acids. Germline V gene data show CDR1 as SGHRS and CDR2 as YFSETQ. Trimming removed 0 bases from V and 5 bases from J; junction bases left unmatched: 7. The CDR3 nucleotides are TGCGCCAGCAGCTTGGTTGCGGGAGGCATCCACGAGCAGTACTTC. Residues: CASSLVAGGIHEQYF.

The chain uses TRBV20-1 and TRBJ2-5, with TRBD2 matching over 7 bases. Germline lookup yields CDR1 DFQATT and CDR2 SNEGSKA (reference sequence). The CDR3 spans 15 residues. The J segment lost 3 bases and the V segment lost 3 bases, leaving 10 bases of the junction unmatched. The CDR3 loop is CSARDFGLAEETQYF. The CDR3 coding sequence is TGCAGTGCTAGGGACTTCGGGCTAGCGGAAGAGACCCAGTACTTC.

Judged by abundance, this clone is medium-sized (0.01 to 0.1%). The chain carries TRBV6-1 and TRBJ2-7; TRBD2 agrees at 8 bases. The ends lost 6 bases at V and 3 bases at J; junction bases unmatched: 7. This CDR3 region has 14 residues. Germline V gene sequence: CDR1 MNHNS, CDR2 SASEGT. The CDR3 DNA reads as TGTGCCAGCAGCAGAGCGGGAGCCCTCTACGAGCAGTACTTC. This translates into CASSRAGALYEQYF.

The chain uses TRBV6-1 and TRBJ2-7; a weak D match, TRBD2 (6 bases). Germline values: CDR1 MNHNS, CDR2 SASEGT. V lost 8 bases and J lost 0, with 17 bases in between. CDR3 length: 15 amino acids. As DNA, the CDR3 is TGTGCCAGCTGGTTTAGCTGGACTACCTCCTACGAGCAGTACTTC. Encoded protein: CASWFSWTTSYEQYF.

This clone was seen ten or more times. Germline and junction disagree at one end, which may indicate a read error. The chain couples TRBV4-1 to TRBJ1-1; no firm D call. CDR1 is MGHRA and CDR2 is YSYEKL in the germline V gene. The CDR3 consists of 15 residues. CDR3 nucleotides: TGCGCCAGCAGCCCCCCGTGGCCAGATAACAGTGAAGCTTTCTTT. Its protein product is CASSPPWPDNSEAFF.

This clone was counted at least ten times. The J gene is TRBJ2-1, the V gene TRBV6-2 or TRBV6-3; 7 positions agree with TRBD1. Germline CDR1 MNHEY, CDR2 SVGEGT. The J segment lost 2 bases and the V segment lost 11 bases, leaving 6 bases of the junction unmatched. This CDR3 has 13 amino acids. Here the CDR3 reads CACTGAPYNEQFF. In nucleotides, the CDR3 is TGTGCCTGCACAGGGGCCCCCTACAATGAGCAGTTCTTC.

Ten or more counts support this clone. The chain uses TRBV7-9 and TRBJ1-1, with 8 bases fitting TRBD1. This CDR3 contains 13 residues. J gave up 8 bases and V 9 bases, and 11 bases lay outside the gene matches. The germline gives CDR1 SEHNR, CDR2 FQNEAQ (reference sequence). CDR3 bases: TGTGCCAGTGGATCCTACGGGACAGGAGAAGCTTTCTTT. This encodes CASGSYGTGEAFF.

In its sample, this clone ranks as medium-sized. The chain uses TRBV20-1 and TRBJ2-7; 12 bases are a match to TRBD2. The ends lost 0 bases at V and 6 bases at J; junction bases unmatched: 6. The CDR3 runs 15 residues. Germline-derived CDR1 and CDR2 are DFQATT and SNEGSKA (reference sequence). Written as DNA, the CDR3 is TGCAGTGCTAGAGATAGGACTAGCGGGATTCGCGAGCAGTACTTC. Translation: CSARDRTSGIREQYF.

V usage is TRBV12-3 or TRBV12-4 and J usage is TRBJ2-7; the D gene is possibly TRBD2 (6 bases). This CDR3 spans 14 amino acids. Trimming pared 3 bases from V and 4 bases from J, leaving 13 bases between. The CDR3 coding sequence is TGTGCCAGCAGTTTGGAGGGAAATTTATACGAGCAGTACTTC. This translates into CASSLEGNLYEQYF.

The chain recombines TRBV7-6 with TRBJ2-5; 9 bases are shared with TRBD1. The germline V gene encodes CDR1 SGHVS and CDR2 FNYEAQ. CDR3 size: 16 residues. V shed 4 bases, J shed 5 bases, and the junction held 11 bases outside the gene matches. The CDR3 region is CASSSGQGLGRETQYF. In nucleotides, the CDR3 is TGTGCCAGCAGCTCTGGACAGGGGTTGGGGAGGGAGACCCAGTACTTC. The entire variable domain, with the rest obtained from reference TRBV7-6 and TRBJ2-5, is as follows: GAGVSQSPRYKVTKRGQDVALRCDPISGHVSLYWYRQALGQGPEFLTYFNYEAQQDKSGLPNDRFSAERPEGSISTLTIQRTEQRDSAMYRCASSSGQGLGRETQYFGPGTRLLVL.

The CDR3 coding sequence is TGTGCCAGCAGCCAAGGGCAGACTAATTCACCCCTCCACTTT. Translating gives CASSQGQTNSPLHF. The chain recombines TRBV4-2 with TRBJ1-6; no clear D. Germline V gene sequence: CDR1 LGHNA, CDR2 YNFKEQ. V lost 1 base and J lost 6, with 7 bases in between. The CDR3 runs 14 residues.

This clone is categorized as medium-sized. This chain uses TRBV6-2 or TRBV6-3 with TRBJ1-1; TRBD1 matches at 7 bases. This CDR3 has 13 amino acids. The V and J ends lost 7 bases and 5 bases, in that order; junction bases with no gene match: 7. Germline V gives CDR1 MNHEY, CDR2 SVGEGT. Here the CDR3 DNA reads TGTGCCAGCACCAGTGCAGGGGGGACTGAAGCTTTCTTT. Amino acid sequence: CASTSAGGTEAFF.

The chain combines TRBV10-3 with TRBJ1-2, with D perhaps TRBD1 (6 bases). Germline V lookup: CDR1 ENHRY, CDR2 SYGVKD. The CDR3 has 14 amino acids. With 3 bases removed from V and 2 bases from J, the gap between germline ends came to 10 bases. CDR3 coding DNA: TGTGCCATCAGTGACGGAGACAGGAACTATGGCTACACCTTC. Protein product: CAISDGDRNYGYTF.

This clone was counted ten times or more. The CDR3 sequence is CASKIRRDSNEQFF. DNA for the CDR3: TGTGCCAGCAAAATTAGGCGGGATAGCAATGAGCAGTTCTTC. The chain has TRBV2 and TRBJ2-1, with D tentatively TRBD2 (6 bases). The CDR3 has 14 residues. Trimming shortened V by 7 bases and J by 6 bases, and 16 bases separated the two germline ends. The V gene's germline CDR1 is SNHLY and CDR2 FYNNEI.

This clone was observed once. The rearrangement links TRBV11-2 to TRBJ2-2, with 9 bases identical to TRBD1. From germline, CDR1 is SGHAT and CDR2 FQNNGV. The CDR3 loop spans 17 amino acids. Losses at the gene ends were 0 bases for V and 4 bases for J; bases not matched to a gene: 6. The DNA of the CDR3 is TGTGCCAGCAGCTTAGATGGCGGACAGGGGACCACCGGGGAGCTGTTTTTT. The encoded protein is CASSLDGGQGTTGELFF.

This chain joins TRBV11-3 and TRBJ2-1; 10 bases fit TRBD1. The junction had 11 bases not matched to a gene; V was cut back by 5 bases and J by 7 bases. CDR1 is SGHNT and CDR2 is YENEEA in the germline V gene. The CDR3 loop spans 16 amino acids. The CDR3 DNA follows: TGTGCCAGCAGCCCATGGGACAGGGGCCATAGGAATGAGCAGTTCTTC. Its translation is CASSPWDRGHRNEQFF.

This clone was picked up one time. CDR3 DNA sequence: TGTGCCTGGAGTAGGGAGGCGGGTACCGGGGAGCTGTTTTTT. Amino acids: CAWSREAGTGELFF. V and J are TRBV30 and TRBJ2-2; tentative D call: TRBD2 (6 bases). The germline gives CDR1 GTSNPN, CDR2 SVGIG (reference sequence). The CDR3 is made up of 14 amino acids. V dropped 2 bases and J dropped 5 bases, with 12 bases sitting between them.

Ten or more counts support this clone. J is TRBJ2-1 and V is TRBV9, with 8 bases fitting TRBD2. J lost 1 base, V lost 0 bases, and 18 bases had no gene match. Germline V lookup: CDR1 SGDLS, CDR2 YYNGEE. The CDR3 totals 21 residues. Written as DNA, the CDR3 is TGTGCCAGCAGCGTAGCGGGCGGAAGGAGCGGGAGACTTAGTTCCTACAATGAGCAGTTCTTC. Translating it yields CASSVAGGRSGRLSSYNEQFF.